This TCR beta chain derives from a study of blood T cell repertoires in COVID-19. Across the study: From the United States, Italy and Spain came samples of acute and convalescent COVID-19. T cells, B-cell-depleted T cells, or PBMCs provided the cDNA or gDNA that served as material.

Germline V gives CDR1 LNHNV, CDR2 YYDKDF (reference sequence). This CDR3 comprises 20 residues. Unmatched junction bases numbered 15, after V lost 2 bases and J lost 5 bases. The protocol was immunoSEQ multiplex PCR, while the TCRdb copy is restricted to in-frame clones and leaves out a portion. The sample carries some 500,000 clones, roughly nine tenths recorded once. Seattle participants joined during active infection and were tracked over time. The receptor was isolated from a woman aged 50 to 65 with COVID-19, enrolled during active disease. Sequenced sample: peripheral blood. The chain employs TRBV15 and TRBJ2-3; TRBD2 matches at 14 bases. The CDR3 DNA reads as TGTGCCACCAGCAGATTTAGGGACAGACTAGCGGGGGGGCGAAAAGATACGCAGTATTTT. Protein: CATSRFRDRLAGGRKDTQYF.